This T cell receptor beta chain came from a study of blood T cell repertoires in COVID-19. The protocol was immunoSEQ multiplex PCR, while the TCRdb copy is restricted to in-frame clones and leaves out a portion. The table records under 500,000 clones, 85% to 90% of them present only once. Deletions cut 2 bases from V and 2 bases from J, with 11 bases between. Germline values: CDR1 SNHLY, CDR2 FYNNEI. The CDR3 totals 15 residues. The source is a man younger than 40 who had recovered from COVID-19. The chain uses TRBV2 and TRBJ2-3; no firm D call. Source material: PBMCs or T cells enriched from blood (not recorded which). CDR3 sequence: CASSESSINTDTQYF. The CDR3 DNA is TGTGCCAGCAGTGAAAGTAGCATTAACACAGATACGCAGTATTTT.